The 17 T cell receptor beta chains reported below all come from one sample, sequenced in a study of T cells after yellow fever vaccination. Each CDR3 protein is one row after TCRdb ran MiXCR on the 5' RACE reads. The sample records about 120,000 distinct CDR3 sequences, approximately 9% being singletons. Material: CD8+ T cells sorted from PBMCs, obtained on the day of the yellow fever booster vaccination. These TCRs come from a man younger than 35 who received the YFV17D yellow fever vaccine.

The chain combines TRBV15 with TRBJ2-3; no clear D. From germline, CDR1 is LNHNV and CDR2 YYDKDF (reference sequence). V gave up 1 base and J gave up 9 bases, with 5 bases separating them. There are 11 residues in the CDR3. The CDR3 spells CATSRGYTQYF. For the CDR3, the DNA is TGTGCCACCAGCAGAGGATACACGCAGTATTTT.

This clonotype appeared many times. The V gene is TRBV29-1, the J gene TRBJ2-7; D not certain. This CDR3 has 14 residues. The germline V and J ends were trimmed by 0 bases and 0 bases, with 9 bases remaining between them. CDR1 and CDR2 from the germline V gene are SQVTM and ANQGSEA. CDR3 sequence: CSVEEGMSSYEQYF. The DNA of the CDR3 is TGCAGCGTTGAAGAGGGAATGAGCTCCTACGAGCAGTACTTC.

This clonotype was seen at least ten times. The rearrangement links TRBV6-2 or TRBV6-3 to TRBJ2-4; 13 bases agree with TRBD2. CDR1 is MNHEY, CDR2 SVGEGT, per germline. The CDR3 runs to 15 residues. The ends lost 5 bases at V and 8 bases at J; junction bases unmatched: 6. CDR3 loop: CASSGTSGEGDIQYF. CDR3 DNA sequence: TGTGCCAGCAGTGGGACTAGCGGGGAAGGGGACATTCAGTACTTC.

CDR3 amino acids: CASEGRDISEQYF. The CDR3 region has the DNA TGTGCCAGCGAAGGCAGAGATATCTCCGAGCAGTACTTC. V is TRBV13 and J is TRBJ2-7, with D unclear. Germline V gives CDR1 PRHDT, CDR2 FYEKMQ (reference sequence). The CDR3 covers 13 residues. Between the trimmed V and J ends, which lost 8 bases and 6 bases, there was a span of 17 bases.

V and J are TRBV7-8 and TRBJ2-5; D not resolved. The CDR3 is 16 amino acids. The germline V and J ends were trimmed by 5 bases and 2 bases, with 18 bases remaining between them. The germline CDR1 and CDR2 sequences are SGHVS and FQNEAQ. The CDR3 reads CASSARQAASQETQYF. The CDR3 DNA reads TGTGCCAGCAGCGCCCGTCAGGCTGCGTCTCAAGAGACCCAGTACTTC. The full variable domain, in which reference TRBV7-8 and TRBJ2-5 provide the parts outside the CDR3, is GAGVSQSPRYKVAKRGQDVALRCDPISGHVSLFWYQQALGQGPEFLTYFQNEAQLDKSGLPSDRFFAERPEGSVSTLKIQRTQQEDSAVYLCASSARQAASQETQYFGPGTRLLVL.

This clonotype was seen more than once but under ten times. The chain joins TRBV2 to TRBJ2-3; 7 bases line up with TRBD1. Germline values: CDR1 SNHLY, CDR2 FYNNEI. The CDR3 consists of 17 residues. Trimming took 0 bases from V and 0 from J; bases not matched to a gene: 6. The CDR3, as DNA: TGTGCCAGCAGTGAAGCGCACGGGACAGCTAGCACAGATACGCAGTATTTT. This encodes CASSEAHGTASTDTQYF.

The genes are TRBV7-9 and TRBJ2-3; 7 bases are shared with TRBD2. The CDR3 length is 15 residues. In germline, CDR1 is SEHNR, CDR2 FQNEAQ (reference sequence). V trimming: 5 bases; J trimming: 0 bases; junction bases outside the gene matches: 5. CDR3 coding DNA: TGTGCCAGCAGCCCAGCGGGGTGGAGCACAGATACGCAGTATTTT. Translation: CASSPAGWSTDTQYF.

The chain employs TRBV12-5 and TRBJ2-1, with D unresolved. The germline V gene encodes CDR1 LGHNT and CDR2 FRNRAP. Trimming removed 0 bases at V and 3 bases at J, with 0 bases between. The CDR3 loop spans 12 amino acids. The CDR3 nucleotides read TGTGCTAGTGGTTTGGTCTACAATGAGCAGTTCTTC. It encodes CASGLVYNEQFF.

The chain recombines TRBV5-4 with TRBJ1-1; D may be TRBD1 (6 bases). V lost 4 bases and J lost 7, with 17 bases in between. Looked up from germline, CDR1 is SGHNT and CDR2 is YYREEE (reference sequence). The CDR3 loop spans 14 amino acids. DNA for the CDR3: TGTGCCAGCAGCCCTGAAGGGGGGAGCCTTGAAGCTTTCTTT. Its translation: CASSPEGGSLEAFF.

This clonotype was seen only a few times. The rearrangement uses TRBV7-8 and TRBJ1-4; D unclear. Germline V CDR1 and CDR2: SGHVS, FQNEAQ. Trimming pared 1 base from V and 11 bases from J, leaving 5 bases between. The CDR3 has 11 amino acids. This CDR3 reads CASSLGWKLFF. CDR3 bases: TGTGCCAGCAGCTTAGGGTGGAAACTGTTTTTT. The variable domain in full, with the rest retrieved from reference TRBV7-8 and TRBJ1-4, is GAGVSQSPRYKVAKRGQDVALRCDPISGHVSLFWYQQALGQGPEFLTYFQNEAQLDKSGLPSDRFFAERPEGSVSTLKIQRTQQEDSAVYLCASSLGWKLFFGSGTQLSVL.

In this sample, this clonotype turned up a few times. The gene calls are TRBV5-1 and TRBJ2-7; perhaps TRBD1 as D (6 bases). Germline CDR1 is SGHRS and CDR2 is YFSETQ. This CDR3 is 17 amino acids long. V dropped 0 bases and J dropped 1 base, with 17 bases sitting between them. The CDR3 coding sequence is TGCGCCAGCAGCTTGGCGGTCGTTAAGGGGGTGTCCTACGAGCAGTACTTC. The encoded protein is CASSLAVVKGVSYEQYF.

This clonotype was counted a few times. The rearrangement joins TRBV20-1 to TRBJ1-2; tentative D call: TRBD1 (5 bases). The CDR3 sequence is 13 residues long. Trimming pared 3 bases from V and 3 bases from J, leaving 11 bases between. Looked up from germline, CDR1 is DFQATT and CDR2 is SNEGSKA (reference sequence). CDR3 amino acids: CSASGRDYYGYTF. The CDR3 region has the DNA TGCAGTGCTAGTGGCAGGGACTACTATGGCTACACCTTC.

This clonotype was seen many times. The chain recombines TRBV7-2 with TRBJ2-6, with D uncertain. CDR1 and CDR2 from the germline V gene are SGHTA and FQGNSA. This CDR3 has 14 amino acids. Trimming removed 0 bases at V and 2 bases at J, with 2 bases between. CDR3 sequence (DNA): TGTGCCAGCAGCTTAGCGACTGGGGCCAACGTCCTGACTTTC. Protein: CASSLATGANVLTF.

The rearrangement joins TRBV29-1 to TRBJ1-2, with D possibly matching TRBD1 (5 bases). The V and J ends lost 3 bases and 4 bases respectively, with 6 bases between them. CDR3 length equals 11 residues. The germline CDR1 and CDR2 sequences are SQVTM and ANQGSEA. The CDR3 sequence is CSVDRGYGYTF. Here the CDR3 DNA reads TGCAGCGTTGATAGGGGCTATGGCTACACCTTC.

In this sample, this clonotype turned up many times. The J gene is TRBJ2-3, the V gene TRBV20-1; no firm D call. Germline lookup yields CDR1 DFQATT and CDR2 SNEGSKA (reference sequence). V shed 1 base and J shed 0 bases, with 5 bases lying between them. The CDR3 sequence is 13 residues long. Here the CDR3 reads CSARVVSTDTQYF. The CDR3 DNA reads as TGCAGTGCTAGAGTGGTGAGCACAGATACGCAGTATTTT.

This clonotype was observed a few times. The gene calls are TRBV11-2 and TRBJ2-1; 11 bases are a match to TRBD2. With 0 bases clipped from V and 6 bases from J, the junction kept 4 bases outside the gene matches. Germline CDR1 SGHAT, CDR2 FQNNGV. The CDR3 length is 16 residues. The CDR3 region has the DNA TGTGCCAGCAGCTTAGATCCAACTAGCGGGGGCAATGAGCAGTTCTTC. The encoded protein is CASSLDPTSGGNEQFF.

The rearrangement links TRBV21-1 to TRBJ2-3; the table's D call, TRBD2, was not checked against the DNA. TRBV21-1 is recorded as a pseudogene. CDR3 length equals 18 residues. The CDR3 spells CASTTWVRVSASLRTQYF. CDR3 DNA sequence: TGTGCCAGCACCACCTGGGTGAGAGTTTCGGCTAGCTTACGGACGCAGTATTTT.